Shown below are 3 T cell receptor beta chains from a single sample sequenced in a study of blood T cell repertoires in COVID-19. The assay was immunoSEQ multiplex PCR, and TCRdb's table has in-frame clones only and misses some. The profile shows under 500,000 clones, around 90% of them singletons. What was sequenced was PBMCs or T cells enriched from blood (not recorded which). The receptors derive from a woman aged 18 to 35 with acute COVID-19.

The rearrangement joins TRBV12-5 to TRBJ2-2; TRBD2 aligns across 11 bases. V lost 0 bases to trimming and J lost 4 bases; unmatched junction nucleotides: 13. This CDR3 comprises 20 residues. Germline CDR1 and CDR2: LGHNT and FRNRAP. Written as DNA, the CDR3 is TGTGCTAGTGGTTTGGTGGTAGCGGGAGGGCTTGGCTTTCGCACCGGGGAGCTGTTTTTT. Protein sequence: CASGLVVAGGLGFRTGELFF.

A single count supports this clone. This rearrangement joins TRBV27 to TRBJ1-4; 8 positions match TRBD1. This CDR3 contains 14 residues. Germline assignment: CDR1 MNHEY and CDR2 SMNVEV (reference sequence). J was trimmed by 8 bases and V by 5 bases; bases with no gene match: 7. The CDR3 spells CASSDGQGLEKLFF. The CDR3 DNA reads TGTGCCAGCAGTGACGGACAGGGTTTGGAAAAACTGTTTTTT.

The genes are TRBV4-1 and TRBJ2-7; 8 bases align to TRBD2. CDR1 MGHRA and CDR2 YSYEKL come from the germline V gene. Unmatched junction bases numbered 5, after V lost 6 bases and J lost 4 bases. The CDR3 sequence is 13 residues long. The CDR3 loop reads CASSRTSQYEQYF. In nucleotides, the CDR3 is TGCGCCAGCAGTCGGACTAGCCAATACGAGCAGTACTTC.